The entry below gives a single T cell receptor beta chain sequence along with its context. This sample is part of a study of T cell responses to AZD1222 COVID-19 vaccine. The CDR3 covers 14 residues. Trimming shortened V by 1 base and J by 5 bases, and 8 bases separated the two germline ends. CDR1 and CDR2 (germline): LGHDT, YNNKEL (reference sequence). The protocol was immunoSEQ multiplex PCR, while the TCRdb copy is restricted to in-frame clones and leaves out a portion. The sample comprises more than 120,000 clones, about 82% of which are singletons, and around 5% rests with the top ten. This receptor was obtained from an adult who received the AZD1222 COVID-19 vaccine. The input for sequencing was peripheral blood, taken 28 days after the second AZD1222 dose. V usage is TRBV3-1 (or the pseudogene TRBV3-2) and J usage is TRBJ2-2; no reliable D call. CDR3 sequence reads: CASSQVGPTGELFF. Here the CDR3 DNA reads TGTGCCAGCAGCCAAGTCGGACCTACCGGGGAGCTGTTTTTT.